This T cell receptor beta chain was sequenced in a study of blood T cells in healthy people across ages. Overall study results and limits: Both higher diversity and more naive CD4+ cells marked long-lived donors when set against aged donors. One million T cells yielded diversity estimates that were considered underestimates.

RNA extraction gave at least 5.5 micrograms of total RNA per sample. This clonotype was seen a handful of times. Its antigen is currently unknown. Germline lookup yields CDR1 SQVTM and CDR2 ANQGSEA. This CDR3 spans 16 amino acids. After removal of 6 bases from V and 1 base from J, the junction contained 4 bases not matched to a gene. With a J-beta primer mix and a sample-barcoded 5' primer, a second PCR ran about 7 to 11 cycles. MiXCR, run by TCRdb on the 5' RACE reads, gives a single entry per CDR3 protein. The data contain about 760,000 distinct CDR3 sequences, 20% to 25% of them seen just once; the ten biggest clones take up roughly 9%. A further study also used this sample, focusing on T cells of mothers and their children. From that paper: Thymic selection shapes TCR recombination output in related pairs, and it does so similarly in unrelated pairs.

Sequencing used blood. This TCR was sampled from a boy under 18 in good health. V usage is TRBV29-1 and J usage is TRBJ2-3, with TRBD2 matching over 16 bases. DNA of the CDR3: TGCAGCGTGGCCGGGACTAGCGGGAGGGGCACAGATACGCAGTATTTT. Translated: CSVAGTSGRGTDTQYF.